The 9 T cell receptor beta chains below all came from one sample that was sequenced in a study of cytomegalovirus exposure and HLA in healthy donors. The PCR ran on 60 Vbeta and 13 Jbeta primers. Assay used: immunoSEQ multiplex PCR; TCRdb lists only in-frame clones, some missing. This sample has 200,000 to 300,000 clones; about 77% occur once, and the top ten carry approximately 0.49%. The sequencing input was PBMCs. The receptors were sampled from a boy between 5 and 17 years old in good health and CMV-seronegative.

This CDR3 is CASSLDRSAPLHF. CDR3 DNA sequence: TGTGCCAGCAGCTTGGACAGGTCGGCACCCCTCCACTTT. The chain employs TRBV5-6 and TRBJ1-6; D possibly corresponds to TRBD1 (5 bases). CDR1 and CDR2 from the germline V gene are SGHDT and YYEEEE. V lost 0 bases and J 11 bases, leaving 9 bases between the germline ends. CDR3 length: 13 residues.

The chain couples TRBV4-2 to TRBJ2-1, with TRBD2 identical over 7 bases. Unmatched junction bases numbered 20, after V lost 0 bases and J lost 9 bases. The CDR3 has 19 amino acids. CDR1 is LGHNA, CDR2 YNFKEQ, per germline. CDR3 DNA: TGTGCCAGCAGCCAAGATCACACGGGGCGGGAGTACGGAACTGTTGAGCAGTTCTTC. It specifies CASSQDHTGREYGTVEQFF.

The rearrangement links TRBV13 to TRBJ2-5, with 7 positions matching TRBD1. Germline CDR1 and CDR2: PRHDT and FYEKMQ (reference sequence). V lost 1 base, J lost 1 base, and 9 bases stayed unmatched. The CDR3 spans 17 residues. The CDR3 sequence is CASSLEFRGLTQETQYF. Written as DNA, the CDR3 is TGTGCCAGCAGCTTAGAATTTAGGGGGCTGACCCAAGAGACCCAGTACTTC.

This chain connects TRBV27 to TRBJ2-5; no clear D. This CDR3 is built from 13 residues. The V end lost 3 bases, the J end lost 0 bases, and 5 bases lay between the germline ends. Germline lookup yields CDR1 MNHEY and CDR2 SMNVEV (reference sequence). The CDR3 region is CASSLSYQETQYF. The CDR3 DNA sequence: TGTGCCAGCAGTTTGTCGTACCAAGAGACCCAGTACTTC.

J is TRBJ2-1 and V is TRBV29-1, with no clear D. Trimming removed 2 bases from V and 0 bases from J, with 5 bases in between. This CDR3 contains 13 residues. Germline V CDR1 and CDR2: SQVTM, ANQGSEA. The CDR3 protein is CSVEIYSYNEQFF. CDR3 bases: TGCAGCGTTGAAATATACTCCTACAATGAGCAGTTCTTC.

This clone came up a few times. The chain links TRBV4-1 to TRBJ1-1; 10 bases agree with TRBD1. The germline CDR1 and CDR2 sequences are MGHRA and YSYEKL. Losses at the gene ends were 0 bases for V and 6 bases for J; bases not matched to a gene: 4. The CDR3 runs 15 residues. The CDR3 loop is CASSQETGGGPEAFF. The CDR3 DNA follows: TGCGCCAGCAGCCAAGAGACAGGGGGCGGCCCTGAAGCTTTCTTT.

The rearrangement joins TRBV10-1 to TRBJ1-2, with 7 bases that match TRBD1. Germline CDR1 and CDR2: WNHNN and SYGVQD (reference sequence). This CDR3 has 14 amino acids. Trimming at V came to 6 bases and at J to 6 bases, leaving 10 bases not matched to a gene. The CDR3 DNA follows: TGCGCCAGCAGCCGCACAGGGGCAGGTGATGGCTACACCTTC. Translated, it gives CASSRTGAGDGYTF.

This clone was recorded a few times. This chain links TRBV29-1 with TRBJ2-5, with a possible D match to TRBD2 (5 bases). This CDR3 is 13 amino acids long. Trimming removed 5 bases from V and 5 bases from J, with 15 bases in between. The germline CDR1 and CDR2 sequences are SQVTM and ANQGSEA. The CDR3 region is CSVSAGVLETQYF. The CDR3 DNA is TGCAGCGTTTCCGCCGGGGTTTTGGAGACCCAGTACTTC.

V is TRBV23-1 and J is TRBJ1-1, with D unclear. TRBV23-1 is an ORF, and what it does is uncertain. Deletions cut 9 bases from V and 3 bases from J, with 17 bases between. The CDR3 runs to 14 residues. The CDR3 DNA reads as TGCGCCAGTAAGGGCTGGCGGGAGGACACTGAAGCTTTCTTT. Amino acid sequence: CASKGWREDTEAFF.